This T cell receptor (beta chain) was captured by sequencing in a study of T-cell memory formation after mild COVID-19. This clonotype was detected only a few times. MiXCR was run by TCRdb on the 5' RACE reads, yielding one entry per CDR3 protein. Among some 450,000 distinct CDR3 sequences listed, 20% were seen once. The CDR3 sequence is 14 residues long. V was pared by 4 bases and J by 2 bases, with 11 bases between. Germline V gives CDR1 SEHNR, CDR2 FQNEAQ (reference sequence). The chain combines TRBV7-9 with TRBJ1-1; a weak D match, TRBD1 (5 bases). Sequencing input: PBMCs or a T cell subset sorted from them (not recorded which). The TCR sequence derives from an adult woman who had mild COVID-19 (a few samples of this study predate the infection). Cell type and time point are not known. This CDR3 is CASSSMTANTEAFF. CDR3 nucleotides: TGTGCCAGCAGCTCGATGACAGCCAACACTGAAGCTTTCTTT.